The rows below give T cell receptor beta chains drawn from one sample of a study of CD8 T cells in ankylosing spondylitis. MiXCR, applied by TCRdb to the 5' RACE reads, yields one record per CDR3 protein. The sample lists some 800,000 distinct CDR3 sequences; about 11% were seen once. Sequenced input: blood, either unsorted or a sorted T cell fraction (not recorded which). Every receptor here comes from a male donor with ankylosing spondylitis. The CDR3 runs from the conserved cysteine through the conserved F or W. A D gene is named only where the DNA matches it firmly. Where a row states a size, it is once, few, many or the class of an expanded clone; other rows omit it.

CDR3nt: TGTGCCACCAGCAGAGCCGGACAGGGCTACGAGCAGTACTTC
CDR3aa: CATSRAGQGYEQYF
j_gene: TRBJ2-7
abundance: few
d_gene: TRBD1
v_gene: TRBV15

CDR3nt: TGCAGTGCTAGCGCGGCCGTTACGCAGTATTTT
CDR3aa: CSASAAVTQYF
j_gene: TRBJ2-3
abundance: .
d_gene: .
v_gene: TRBV20-1

CDR3nt: TGTGCCAGCAGCTTACGGAGTGCAGCCAAAAACATTCAGTACTTC
CDR3aa: CASSLRSAAKNIQYF
j_gene: TRBJ2-4
abundance: few
d_gene: .
v_gene: TRBV7-2

CDR3nt: TGCGCCAGCAGCAGGAGGCGTGTGGGAGGGGGCGTCGAGCAGTACTTC
CDR3aa: CASSRRRVGGGVEQYF
j_gene: TRBJ2-7
abundance: .
d_gene: .
v_gene: TRBV4-3

CDR3nt: TGTGCCATCAGTCCATCGGGCTCTGGGTTTTACAATGAGCAGTTCTTC
CDR3aa: CAISPSGSGFYNEQFF
j_gene: TRBJ2-1
abundance: .
d_gene: .
v_gene: TRBV10-3

CDR3nt: TGTGCCAGCACCCTAGCGGGAGCCCTCAGTGAGCAGTTCTTC
CDR3aa: CASTLAGALSEQFF
j_gene: TRBJ2-1
abundance: .
d_gene: TRBD2
v_gene: TRBV28

CDR3nt: TGTGCCAGCAGGGCCGGACTGAGCTCCTACAATGAGCAGTTCTTC
CDR3aa: CASRAGLSSYNEQFF
j_gene: TRBJ2-1
abundance: .
d_gene: .
v_gene: TRBV6-1

CDR3nt: TGCAGTGCGGCAACTAGCGGGAGCTACGAGCAGTACTTC
CDR3aa: CSAATSGSYEQYF
j_gene: TRBJ2-7
abundance: many
d_gene: TRBD2
v_gene: TRBV20-1

CDR3nt: TGTGCCAGCAGGGGAGGACAGCGAGGAAAGCCCCAGCATTTT
CDR3aa: CASRGGQRGKPQHF
j_gene: TRBJ1-5
abundance: few
d_gene: .
v_gene: TRBV12-3/TRBV12-4

CDR3nt: TGTGCCATCGGGACAGGGGAGGAGACCCAGTACTTC
CDR3aa: CAIGTGEETQYF
j_gene: TRBJ2-5
abundance: many
d_gene: TRBD1
v_gene: TRBV10-3

CDR3nt: TGCAGTGCTAGAGCGCGGCGGGGCACAGATACGCAGTATTTT
CDR3aa: CSARARRGTDTQYF
j_gene: TRBJ2-3
abundance: few
d_gene: .
v_gene: TRBV20-1

CDR3nt: TGCGCCAGCAGCCAGGCGGGACTCCTCTACGAGCAGTACTTC
CDR3aa: CASSQAGLLYEQYF
j_gene: TRBJ2-7
abundance: .
d_gene: .
v_gene: TRBV5-1

CDR3nt: TGCGCCAGCAGCTTGCAGGGGACAGTCGATTCACCCCTCCACTTT
CDR3aa: CASSLQGTVDSPLHF
j_gene: TRBJ1-6
abundance: .
d_gene: TRBD1
v_gene: TRBV4-3

CDR3nt: TGCAGTGCTAGTCCGGGGGCGCGGGGCTACACCTTC
CDR3aa: CSASPGARGYTF
j_gene: TRBJ1-2
abundance: few
d_gene: .
v_gene: TRBV20-1

CDR3nt: TGTGCCAGCAGGCCTTTAAGGGTCATGAACACTGAAGCTTTCTTT
CDR3aa: CASRPLRVMNTEAFF
j_gene: TRBJ1-1
abundance: few
d_gene: .
v_gene: TRBV28

CDR3nt: TGTGCCAGCAGCCCCAAGTACAGGGGTTCTTTGCTCCAAGAGACCCGGTACTTC
CDR3aa: CASSPKYRGSLLQETRYF
j_gene: TRBJ2-5
abundance: .
d_gene: TRBD1
v_gene: TRBV9

CDR3nt: TGCAGTGCGAGGCGGGACAGGGGTGACTATGGCTACACCTTC
CDR3aa: CSARRDRGDYGYTF
j_gene: TRBJ1-2
abundance: .
d_gene: TRBD1
v_gene: TRBV20-1

CDR3nt: TGTGCCAGCTCACCACCGACAGTCCAAGAGACCCAGTACTTC
CDR3aa: CASSPPTVQETQYF
j_gene: TRBJ2-5
abundance: many
d_gene: .
v_gene: TRBV18

CDR3nt: TGCAGTGCACCCGACCGGGACAGGGGGGGGACTGAAGCTTTCTTT
CDR3aa: CSAPDRDRGGTEAFF
j_gene: TRBJ1-1
abundance: .
d_gene: TRBD1
v_gene: TRBV20-1

CDR3nt: TGCAGCGTTGGCAGAAACTACCAAGAGACCCAGTACTTC
CDR3aa: CSVGRNYQETQYF
j_gene: TRBJ2-5
abundance: many
d_gene: .
v_gene: TRBV29-1

CDR3nt: TGTGCCAGCAGTAAGGGACAGGGTAGAACCGGGGAGCTGTTTTTT
CDR3aa: CASSKGQGRTGELFF
j_gene: TRBJ2-2
abundance: few
d_gene: TRBD1
v_gene: TRBV2

CDR3nt: TGCGCCAGCAGCCCCAGGAGGGCGGACACCGGGGAGCTGTTTTTT
CDR3aa: CASSPRRADTGELFF
j_gene: TRBJ2-2
abundance: few
d_gene: .
v_gene: TRBV4-3

CDR3nt: TGTGCCACCAAGGCCGGCTACGATGAAGCTTTCTTT
CDR3aa: CATKAGYDEAFF
j_gene: TRBJ1-1
abundance: few
d_gene: .
v_gene: TRBV12-3/TRBV12-4

CDR3nt: TGTGCCAGCTCACCACAAAGCGACAGGGAGACCCAGTACTTC
CDR3aa: CASSPQSDRETQYF
j_gene: TRBJ2-5
abundance: few
d_gene: .
v_gene: TRBV18

CDR3nt: TGTGCCAGCAGCTCGACACTGACTAGCACAGATACGCAGTATTTT
CDR3aa: CASSSTLTSTDTQYF
j_gene: TRBJ2-3
abundance: few
d_gene: .
v_gene: TRBV7-2